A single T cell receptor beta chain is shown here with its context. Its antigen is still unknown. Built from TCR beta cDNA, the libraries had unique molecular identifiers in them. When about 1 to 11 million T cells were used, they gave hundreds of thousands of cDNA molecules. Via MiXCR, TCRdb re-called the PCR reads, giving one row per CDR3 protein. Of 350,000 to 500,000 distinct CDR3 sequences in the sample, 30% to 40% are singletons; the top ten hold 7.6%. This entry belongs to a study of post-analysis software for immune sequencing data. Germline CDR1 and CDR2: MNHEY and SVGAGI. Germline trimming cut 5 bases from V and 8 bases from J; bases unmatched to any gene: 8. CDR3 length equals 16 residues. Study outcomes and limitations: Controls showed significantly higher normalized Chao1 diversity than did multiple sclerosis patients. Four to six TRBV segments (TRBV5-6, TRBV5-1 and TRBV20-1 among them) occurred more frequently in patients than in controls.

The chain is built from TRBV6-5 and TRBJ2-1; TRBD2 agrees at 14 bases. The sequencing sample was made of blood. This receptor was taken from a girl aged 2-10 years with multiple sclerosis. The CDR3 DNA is TGTGCCAGCAGTAAGGGAGGGACTAGCGGGGGCTATGAGCAGTTCTTC. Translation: CASSKGGTSGGYEQFF.